These 19 T cell receptor beta chains share one sample of origin, sequenced in a study of T cell responses to AZD1222 COVID-19 vaccine. TCRdb's table, derived via immunoSEQ multiplex PCR, lists solely in-frame clones and lacks some. Counted here are some 140,000 clones, approximately 90% occurring once; the ten biggest clones make up 1.5% to 2%. The source material was peripheral blood, sampled on day 0 of AZD1222 vaccination. The receptors stem from an adult in good health.

The V call is TRBV7-9, the J call TRBJ2-7; D gene uncertain. Germline CDR1 is SEHNR and CDR2 is FQNEAQ (reference sequence). The length of the CDR3 is 13 residues. V was shortened by 4 bases and J by 2 bases, with 9 bases between the two germline ends. CDR3 amino acids: CASSSTATYEQYF. CDR3 bases: TGTGCCAGCAGCTCGACCGCCACCTACGAGCAGTACTTC.

The rearrangement links TRBV11-2 to TRBJ2-4; D unclear. Germline lookup yields CDR1 SGHAT and CDR2 FQNNGV. The CDR3 extends over 16 amino acids. V lost 3 bases and J lost 0, with 12 bases in between. The CDR3 here is CASSFSSALAKNIQYF. CDR3 nucleotide sequence: TGTGCCAGCAGCTTCTCGTCAGCTTTAGCCAAAAACATTCAGTACTTC.

The J gene is TRBJ1-2, the V gene TRBV2, with 9 bases that match TRBD1. Germline V gives CDR1 SNHLY, CDR2 FYNNEI. V lost 1 base and J lost 6; bases outside the gene matches: 15. The CDR3 is 18 residues long. The CDR3 loop is CASSEGNERGQGGNGYTF. The CDR3 DNA follows: TGTGCCAGCAGTGAAGGAAACGAGAGGGGACAGGGAGGTAATGGCTACACCTTC.

Points on this clone: Since no conserved phenylalanine or tryptophan closes the CDR3, a read error is the likely cause. The limits of the CDR3 on the DNA are not certain, so only TCRdb's listed CDR3 is given. The gene calls are TRBV5-6 and TRBJ2-7; TRBD2 is the table's D call, not checked against the DNA. From germline, CDR1 is SGHDT and CDR2 YYEEEE. 12 amino acids form the CDR3, both terminal residues included. The CDR3 reads CASSLGSLLAVY.

V is TRBV4-1 and J is TRBJ2-5, with 9 nucleotides matching TRBD2. In germline, CDR1 is MGHRA, CDR2 YSYEKL. The length of the CDR3 is 16 residues. The junction had 7 bases not matched to a gene; V was cut back by 3 bases and J by 2 bases. The CDR3: CASSQASGAQQETQYF. The CDR3 DNA sequence: TGCGCCAGCAGCCAGGCTAGCGGGGCTCAACAAGAGACCCAGTACTTC.

In DNA form, the CDR3 reads TGTGCCAGCAGTCAAGGGACCGGGGAGCTGTTTTTT. Amino acid sequence: CASSQGTGELFF. The V and J genes are TRBV27 and TRBJ2-2; D remains ambiguous. V dropped 5 bases and J dropped 5 bases, with 6 bases sitting between them. The CDR3 has 12 residues. Germline V gene sequence: CDR1 MNHEY, CDR2 SMNVEV (reference sequence).

The chain joins TRBV5-6 to TRBJ1-2; D is unresolved. The CDR3 loop spans 15 amino acids. Trimming left V 1 base short and J 0 bases short, with 10 bases between. From germline, CDR1 is SGHDT and CDR2 YYEEEE. CDR3 protein: CASSLTDGANYGYTF. CDR3 sequence (DNA): TGTGCCAGCAGCTTGACTGATGGGGCTAACTATGGCTACACCTTC. Full variable domain (remainder filled in from reference TRBV5-6 and TRBJ1-2): DAGVTQSPTHLIKTRGQQVTLRCSPKSGHDTVSWYQQALGQGPQFIFQYYEEEERQRGNFPDRFSGHQFPNYSSELNVNALLLGDSALYLCASSLTDGANYGYTFGSGTRLTVV.

The gene calls are TRBV5-1 and TRBJ1-4; D gene ambiguous. Trimming took off 3 bases at V and 5 bases at J, with 11 bases between the two ends. Germline CDR1 SGHRS, CDR2 YFSETQ. The CDR3 length is 14 residues. The CDR3 DNA sequence: TGCGCCAGCAGCTACGGACGGGAGAATGAAAAACTGTTTTTT. Its translation is CASSYGRENEKLFF.

The chain has TRBV11-1 and TRBJ2-7; 10 bases align to TRBD2. CDR1 is SGHAT and CDR2 is FQDESV in the germline V gene (reference sequence). This CDR3 region has 16 residues. The J segment lost 2 bases and the V segment lost 4 bases, leaving 8 bases of the junction unmatched. CDR3 sequence: CASSSNGLAVAYEQYF. The CDR3 nucleotides are TGTGCCAGCAGCTCAAACGGACTAGCGGTGGCCTACGAGCAGTACTTC.

The genes are TRBV19 and TRBJ1-1; 9 bases align to TRBD1. CDR3 length: 15 amino acids. Germline assignment: CDR1 LNHDA and CDR2 SQIVND (reference sequence). Unmatched junction bases numbered 12, after V lost 7 bases and J lost 6 bases. In DNA, the CDR3 is TGTGCCAGTATTTGGGGACAGGGTACGTTGGCTGAAGCTTTCTTT. This sequence encodes CASIWGQGTLAEAFF.

The chain joins TRBV4-3 to TRBJ2-1, with 10 bases identical to TRBD2. Germline CDR1 reads LGHNA; CDR2 reads YSLEER. Trimming cost V 5 bases and J 3 bases; bases outside gene matches: 10. This CDR3 spans 17 amino acids. CDR3 sequence (DNA): TGCGCCAGCAGCGAGACCGGGACTAGCGTTTTCTACAATGAGCAGTTCTTC. Translated, it gives CASSETGTSVFYNEQFF.

The chain is built from TRBV15 and TRBJ1-5, with 10 bases aligning to TRBD1. The CDR3 has 16 residues. CDR1 LNHNV and CDR2 YYDKDF come from the germline V gene (reference sequence). The V gene end was trimmed by 5 bases and the J gene end by 5 bases; junction bases not matched to a gene: 9. The CDR3 loop is CATSPASGTGDQPQHF. Here the CDR3 DNA reads TGTGCCACCAGCCCGGCATCCGGGACAGGGGATCAGCCCCAGCATTTT.

This clone was counted once. The chain has TRBV28 and TRBJ2-3; 12 bases line up with TRBD2. V trimming: 5 bases; J trimming: 4 bases; junction bases outside the gene matches: 16. The CDR3 is 19 residues long. Germline V lookup: CDR1 MDHEN, CDR2 SYDVKM. The CDR3 sequence: CASSTRTSGKWGRADTQYF. The DNA for the CDR3 is TGTGCCAGCAGTACCAGGACTAGCGGGAAGTGGGGGCGGGCAGATACGCAGTATTTT.

V gene TRBV2 combines with J gene TRBJ1-6; D is ambiguous. The CDR3 is 14 amino acids. Germline V gene sequence: CDR1 SNHLY, CDR2 FYNNEI. V was cut by 3 bases and J by 7 bases, with 10 bases left in between. DNA for the CDR3: TGTGCCAGCAGTGAGGTCTTGGGCAATTCACCCCTCCACTTT. Its protein product is CASSEVLGNSPLHF.

V and J are TRBV10-2 and TRBJ2-5; 8 bases are a match to TRBD2. The CDR3 length is 14 residues. The junction had 8 bases not matched to a gene; V was cut back by 6 bases and J by 5 bases. From germline, CDR1 is WSHSY and CDR2 SAAADI. Here the CDR3 reads CASRAAGARETQYF. Written as DNA, the CDR3 is TGCGCCAGCAGGGCAGCGGGAGCGAGGGAGACCCAGTACTTC.

DNA for the CDR3: TGTGCCAGCACCGGACTCTCCTACGAGCAGTACTTC. Translating gives CASTGLSYEQYF. The chain employs TRBV6-5 and TRBJ2-7, with D perhaps matching TRBD2 (5 bases). Trimming took 7 bases from V and 0 from J, leaving 7 bases between them. This CDR3 is 12 amino acids long. Germline assignment: CDR1 MNHEY and CDR2 SVGAGI.

The chain has TRBV7-2 and TRBJ2-1, with TRBD1 matching over 9 bases. The CDR3 sequence is 16 residues long. Trimming took 3 bases from V and 12 from J; bases not matched to a gene: 15. Germline V lookup: CDR1 SGHTA, CDR2 FQGNSA. As DNA, the CDR3 is TGTGCCAGCAGCTTCCAACCGGGACAGGGTCTCTCCGGGCAGTTCTTC. Translating it yields CASSFQPGQGLSGQFF. The whole variable domain, remainder taken from reference TRBV7-2 and TRBJ2-1, is GAGVSQSPSNKVTEKGKDVELRCDPISGHTALYWYRQSLGQGLEFLIYFQGNSAPDKSGLPSDRFSAERTGGSVSTLTIQRTQQEDSAVYLCASSFQPGQGLSGQFFGPGTRLTVL.

V gene TRBV3-1 (or the pseudogene TRBV3-2) combines with J gene TRBJ2-7; D gene ambiguous. Germline-derived CDR1 and CDR2 are LGHDT and YNNKEL (reference sequence). V was cut by 5 bases and J by 2 bases, with 4 bases left in between. This CDR3 region has 11 residues. The CDR3 is CASSDTYEQYF. The CDR3 DNA reads TGTGCCAGCAGCGACACCTACGAGCAGTACTTC.

The V call is TRBV6-4, the J call TRBJ2-7; D tentatively fits TRBD1 or TRBD2 (6 bases each). CDR1 and CDR2 (germline): MRHNA, SNTAGT. Trimming pared 6 bases from V and 1 base from J, leaving 13 bases between. This CDR3 is built from 14 residues. Here the CDR3 reads CASRGAGKSYEQYF. In DNA, the CDR3 is TGTGCCAGCAGGGGGGCGGGAAAGTCCTACGAGCAGTACTTC.